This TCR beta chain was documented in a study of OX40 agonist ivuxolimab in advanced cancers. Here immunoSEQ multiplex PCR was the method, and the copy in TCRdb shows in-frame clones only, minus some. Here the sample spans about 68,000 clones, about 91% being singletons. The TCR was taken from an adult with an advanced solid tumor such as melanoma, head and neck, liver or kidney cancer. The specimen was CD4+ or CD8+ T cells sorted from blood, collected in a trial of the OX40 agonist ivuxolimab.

CDR3 nucleotide sequence: TGCGCCAGCAGCCTCCCAGAAGGACTAGGTGGGGATGAGCAGTTCTTC. Protein product: CASSLPEGLGGDEQFF. The rearrangement uses TRBV5-1 and TRBJ2-1; 7 bases agree with TRBD2. V dropped 4 bases and J dropped 8; count of bases not matched to a gene: 15. The CDR3 has 16 residues. Germline CDR1 SGHRS, CDR2 YFSETQ.